These 25 T cell receptor beta chains were sequenced from one sample in a study of Graves' ophthalmopathy and Graves' hyperthyroidism. RNA transcripts served as template for amplifying TCR beta CDR3 sequences. The first round was an RT-PCR with HTBI primers, and the second round was a multiplex PCR. Using its own MiXCR run on the multiplex PCR reads, TCRdb lists one record per CDR3 protein. The sample contains 400,000 to 450,000 distinct CDR3 sequences, roughly 21% of which appear only once. The material sequenced was peripheral blood. The receptors stem from a woman between 18 and 30 years old with stable Graves' hyperthyroidism.

This clonotype was detected many times. This rearrangement joins TRBV7-9 to TRBJ1-5; 8 bases map to TRBD1. CDR1 and CDR2 (germline): SEHNR, FQNEAQ (reference sequence). The CDR3 loop spans 15 amino acids. V trimming: 5 bases; J trimming: 9 bases; junction bases outside the gene matches: 12. The CDR3 spells CASSPTTGDQRPQHF. In nucleotides, the CDR3 is TGTGCCAGCAGCCCCACGACAGGGGACCAGAGGCCCCAGCATTTT.

Concerning this clonotype itself: With a much larger clone just one base away, this may be a read error. Since the CDR3 does not end with the conserved phenylalanine or tryptophan, this likely comes from a read error. The chain couples TRBV4-1 to TRBJ2-7, with D unclear. Germline V CDR1 and CDR2: MGHRA, YSYEKL. The CDR3 contains 13 residues. V was shortened by 0 bases and J by 7 bases, with 10 bases between the two germline ends. In nucleotides, the CDR3 is TGCGCCAGCAGCCAAGAGGTGGGCCGGGAGCAGTACTAC. This gives the protein CASSQEVGREQYY.

This chain uses TRBV28 with TRBJ2-7; the D gene could be TRBD1 or TRBD2 (5 bases each). This CDR3 contains 14 residues. V lost 5 bases and J 3 bases, leaving 14 bases between the germline ends. Germline values: CDR1 MDHEN, CDR2 SYDVKM. The CDR3 region is CASSAFRGRYEQYF. The CDR3 DNA reads as TGTGCCAGCAGTGCCTTTAGGGGACGCTACGAGCAGTACTTC.

This clonotype has a count of ten or more. The genes are TRBV25-1 and TRBJ1-5; a possible D gene is TRBD1 (6 bases). Germline loops: CDR1 MGHDK, CDR2 SYGVNS. V gave up 4 bases and J gave up 8 bases, with 12 bases separating them. This CDR3 is 13 amino acids long. The chain's CDR3 is CASSGRGLEPQHF. Written as DNA, the CDR3 is TGTGCCAGCAGTGGCAGGGGATTGGAGCCCCAGCATTTT.

This chain links TRBV12-3 or TRBV12-4 with TRBJ1-2; no firm D call. CDR3 length: 12 amino acids. Trimming left V 7 bases short and J 5 bases short, with 11 bases between. The CDR3 region has the DNA TGTGCCAGCACCTCGGACGCTTATGGCTACACCTTC. Encoded protein: CASTSDAYGYTF.

This clonotype was recorded at least ten times. The V call is TRBV28, the J call TRBJ2-5; TRBD2 matches at 8 bases. In germline, CDR1 is MDHEN, CDR2 SYDVKM. This CDR3 comprises 16 residues. V shed 5 bases, J shed 5 bases, and the junction held 13 bases outside the gene matches. The CDR3 loop reads CASSVPIGRAEETQYF. DNA of the CDR3: TGTGCCAGCAGTGTCCCTATCGGGAGGGCGGAGGAGACCCAGTACTTC.

In this sample, this clonotype turned up many times. The V and J genes are TRBV6-1 and TRBJ1-3; D uncertain. The germline V and J ends were trimmed by 3 bases and 1 base, with 10 bases remaining between them. The CDR3 is 15 residues long. The V gene's germline CDR1 is MNHNS and CDR2 SASEGT. CDR3 loop: CASSDPVRSGNTIYF. The CDR3 region has the DNA TGTGCCAGCAGTGACCCGGTGCGTTCTGGAAACACCATATATTTT.

The sample holds many counts of this clonotype. The chain carries TRBV6-1 and TRBJ1-1; D perhaps matches TRBD1 (6 bases). Trimming took off 6 bases at V and 3 bases at J, with 17 bases between the two ends. This CDR3 region has 15 residues. The germline CDR1 and CDR2 sequences are MNHNS and SASEGT. In nucleotides, the CDR3 is TGTGCCAGCAGGACGCGGACAGTAGGGGACACTGAAGCTTTCTTT. Amino acid sequence: CASRTRTVGDTEAFF.

This clonotype was seen many times. V and J are TRBV19 and TRBJ2-7; 8 bases map to TRBD2. The germline V gene encodes CDR1 LNHDA and CDR2 SQIVND (reference sequence). The CDR3 totals 14 residues. The junction had 3 bases not matched to a gene; V was cut back by 3 bases and J by 2 bases. In DNA form, the CDR3 reads TGTGCCAGTAGTATTACAGCGGGAGCCTACGAGCAGTACTTC. Residues: CASSITAGAYEQYF.

The gene calls are TRBV30 and TRBJ2-7; 7 bases align to TRBD2. Germline-derived CDR1 and CDR2 are GTSNPN and SVGIG (reference sequence). With 3 bases clipped from V and 6 bases from J, the junction kept 5 bases outside the gene matches. The CDR3 consists of 12 residues. The chain's CDR3 is CAWSRLASEQYF. The CDR3 region has the DNA TGTGCCTGGAGCCGACTAGCTAGCGAGCAGTACTTC.

This clonotype was found many times. The chain carries TRBV20-1 and TRBJ2-7; 13 bases match TRBD2. The CDR3 length is 14 residues. Germline V lookup: CDR1 DFQATT, CDR2 SNEGSKA (reference sequence). After removal of 1 base from V and 6 bases from J, the junction contained 3 bases not matched to a gene. The CDR3, as DNA: TGCAGTGCTAGAGTACTAGCGGGAGGGCCCGAGCAGTACTTC. Amino acid sequence: CSARVLAGGPEQYF.

This clonotype appeared a single time. The chain combines TRBV30 with TRBJ2-2, with TRBD1 matching over 9 bases. The junction had 9 bases not matched to a gene; V was cut back by 3 bases and J by 7 bases. The CDR3 spans 15 residues. The V gene's germline CDR1 is GTSNPN and CDR2 SVGIG (reference sequence). The CDR3 spells CAWSQFGTGIGELFF. CDR3 DNA: TGTGCCTGGAGCCAATTCGGGACAGGGATCGGGGAGCTGTTTTTT.

This clonotype was recorded at least ten times. The rearrangement joins TRBV28 to TRBJ2-2; the match to TRBD1 covers 9 bases. J lost 4 bases, V lost 6 bases, and 9 bases had no gene match. The CDR3 runs 16 residues. Germline V gene data show CDR1 as MDHEN and CDR2 as SYDVKM. The CDR3 protein is CASRRTGTGRTGELFF. CDR3 sequence (DNA): TGTGCCAGCAGAAGGACCGGGACAGGGCGCACCGGGGAGCTGTTTTTT.

The J gene is TRBJ2-7, the V gene TRBV12-3 or TRBV12-4; D unclear. V shed 5 bases and J shed 6 bases, with 11 bases lying between them. The CDR3 loop spans 12 amino acids. The CDR3: CASSLGPAEQYF. DNA of the CDR3: TGTGCCAGCAGTCTAGGCCCCGCCGAGCAGTACTTC.

This clonotype was found many times. The rearrangement uses TRBV5-1 and TRBJ2-5, with 10 bases matching TRBD2. Germline values: CDR1 SGHRS, CDR2 YFSETQ. The junction had 6 bases not matched to a gene; V was cut back by 0 bases and J by 4 bases. This CDR3 is 16 amino acids long. In DNA, the CDR3 is TGCGCCAGCAGCTTGGCTAGCGGGAGCCTGCGAGAGACCCAGTACTTC. This translates into CASSLASGSLRETQYF.

This clonotype occurred many times. The rearrangement joins TRBV2 to TRBJ1-1; TRBD1 might be the D (6 bases). Germline CDR1 reads SNHLY; CDR2 reads FYNNEI. V dropped 4 bases and J dropped 5 bases, with 20 bases sitting between them. CDR3 length: 16 amino acids. CDR3 DNA sequence: TGTGCCAGCAGTGCCCGGGCGGGGGCAGGGAGTACTGAAGCTTTCTTT. It codes for CASSARAGAGSTEAFF.

This chain joins TRBV13 and TRBJ1-1; no clear D gene. V lost 5 bases and J 1 base, leaving 14 bases between the germline ends. Germline V CDR1 and CDR2: PRHDT, FYEKMQ (reference sequence). The CDR3 extends over 15 amino acids. DNA of the CDR3: TGTGCCAGCAGCCCCAACCCTCGGGGGAACACTGAAGCTTTCTTT. It yields the protein CASSPNPRGNTEAFF. The full variable domain, completed using reference TRBV13 and TRBJ1-1, is AAGVIQSPRHLIKEKRETATLKCYPIPRHDTVYWYQQGPGQDPQFLISFYEKMQSDKGSIPDRFSAQQFSDYHSELNMSSLELGDSALYFCASSPNPRGNTEAFFGQGTRLTVV.

This clonotype was detected many times. The chain employs TRBV12-3 or TRBV12-4 and TRBJ1-5; TRBD1 matches 7 bases. CDR3 length: 14 amino acids. V trimming: 1 base; J trimming: 7 bases; junction bases outside the gene matches: 4. The CDR3 is CASSLEGAGQPQHF. DNA of the CDR3: TGTGCCAGCAGTTTAGAGGGGGCTGGGCAGCCCCAGCATTTT.

In this sample, this clonotype turned up many times. This chain joins TRBV15 and TRBJ2-7; D not resolved. V was pared by 0 bases and J by 12 bases, with 12 bases between. Germline lookup yields CDR1 LNHNV and CDR2 YYDKDF (reference sequence). CDR3 size: 12 residues. As DNA, the CDR3 is TGTGCCACCAGCAGAGATAACGGCAGGACGTACTTC. As protein: CATSRDNGRTYF.

At least ten counts were recorded for this clonotype. The chain uses TRBV28 and TRBJ2-7; 7 nucleotides align to TRBD2. CDR1 and CDR2 (germline): MDHEN, SYDVKM. CDR3 size: 17 residues. V trimming: 6 bases; J trimming: 1 base; junction bases outside the gene matches: 15. This chain's CDR3 is CASSKPRPGEGSYEQYF. In DNA form, the CDR3 reads TGTGCCAGCAGCAAACCGCGCCCGGGGGAGGGATCCTACGAGCAGTACTTC. The variable domain in full, with the rest retrieved from reference TRBV28 and TRBJ2-7, is DVKVTQSSRYLVKRTGEKVFLECVQDMDHENMFWYRQDPGLGLRLIYFSYDVKMKEKGDIPEGYSVSREKKERFSLILESASTNQTSMYLCASSKPRPGEGSYEQYFGPGTRLTVT.

This clonotype occurred a few times. V usage is TRBV10-1 and J usage is TRBJ2-7; TRBD1 aligns across 8 bases. J lost 4 bases, V lost 8 bases, and 10 bases had no gene match. Germline values: CDR1 WNHNN, CDR2 SYGVQD (reference sequence). This CDR3 region has 14 residues. CDR3 region: CASARRDRRYEQYF. The CDR3 DNA reads as TGCGCCAGCGCTCGGAGGGACAGGAGATACGAGCAGTACTTC.

The chain couples TRBV11-2 to TRBJ2-3; perhaps TRBD2 as D (6 bases). Trimming stripped 4 bases from V and 5 bases from J, with 16 bases between. CDR1 and CDR2 (germline): SGHAT, FQNNGV. The CDR3 loop spans 15 amino acids. DNA of the CDR3: TGTGCCAGCAGCTCTACCGGGACCGGGGGAGATACGCAGTATTTT. Translating gives CASSSTGTGGDTQYF.

This clonotype has just one count. This sequence joins TRBV20-1 and TRBJ1-2; tentative D call: TRBD1 (5 bases). Trimming shortened V by 6 bases and J by 1 base, and 21 bases separated the two germline ends. In germline, CDR1 is DFQATT, CDR2 SNEGSKA (reference sequence). This CDR3 is 16 amino acids long. CDR3 sequence (DNA): TGCAGTGCGGAGTGGGGACGGAACATATATAACTATGGCTACACCTTC. Its protein is CSAEWGRNIYNYGYTF.

The sample holds many counts of this clonotype. This rearrangement joins TRBV29-1 to TRBJ1-1; no clear D gene. Trimming took off 1 base at V and 1 base at J, with 13 bases between the two ends. This CDR3 comprises 15 residues. The germline V gene encodes CDR1 SQVTM and CDR2 ANQGSEA. CDR3 loop: CSVEGKFGRNTEAFF. The CDR3 DNA reads TGCAGCGTTGAAGGGAAGTTCGGGAGGAACACTGAAGCTTTCTTT.

The sample holds many counts of this clonotype. This may be a read error: a much more frequent sequence differs by one nucleotide. The chain recombines TRBV12-3 or TRBV12-4 with TRBJ2-7, with TRBD2 identical over 7 bases. After removal of 1 base from V and 2 bases from J, the junction contained 5 bases not matched to a gene. The length of the CDR3 is 15 residues. For the CDR3, the DNA is TGTGCCAGCAGTTTAGGGCTAGCGGAGACCTACGAGCAGTACTTC. Amino acid sequence: CASSLGLAETYEQYF.